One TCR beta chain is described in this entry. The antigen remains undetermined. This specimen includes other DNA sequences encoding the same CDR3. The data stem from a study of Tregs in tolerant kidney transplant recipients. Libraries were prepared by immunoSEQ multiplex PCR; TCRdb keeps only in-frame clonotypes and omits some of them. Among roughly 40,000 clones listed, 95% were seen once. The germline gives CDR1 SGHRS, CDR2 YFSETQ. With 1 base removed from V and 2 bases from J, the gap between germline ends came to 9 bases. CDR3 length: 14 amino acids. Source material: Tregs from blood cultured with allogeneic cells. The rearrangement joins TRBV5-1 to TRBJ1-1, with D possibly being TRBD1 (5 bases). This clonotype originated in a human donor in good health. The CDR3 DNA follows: TGCGCCAGCAGCTTGAGCAGGGTAAACACTGAAGCTTTCTTT. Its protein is CASSLSRVNTEAFF.